This TCR beta chain was observed in a study of graft-versus-host responses after intestinal transplantation. Study background: Recipients received multivisceral, liver-intestinal, or isolated intestinal transplants.

Germline assignment: CDR1 SGHRS and CDR2 YFSETQ. V lost 0 bases and J 4 bases, leaving 13 bases between the germline ends. The CDR3 runs 15 residues. Concerning this clone itself: Its specificity is unknown.

Clones were sequenced by immunoSEQ multiplex PCR, and TCRdb holds only the in-frame ones, with some missing. The sample lists more than 70,000 clones, roughly 80% occurring once. Specimen: unstimulated CD4+ T cells sorted from spleen or lymph node cells, collected before intestinal transplant. This sequence was found in a human donor who received an intestinal transplant. The chain links TRBV5-1 to TRBJ1-1; no clear D gene. CDR3 region: CASSLGLTVVTEAFF. The CDR3 DNA reads as TGCGCCAGCAGCTTGGGGTTAACAGTTGTCACTGAAGCTTTCTTT.